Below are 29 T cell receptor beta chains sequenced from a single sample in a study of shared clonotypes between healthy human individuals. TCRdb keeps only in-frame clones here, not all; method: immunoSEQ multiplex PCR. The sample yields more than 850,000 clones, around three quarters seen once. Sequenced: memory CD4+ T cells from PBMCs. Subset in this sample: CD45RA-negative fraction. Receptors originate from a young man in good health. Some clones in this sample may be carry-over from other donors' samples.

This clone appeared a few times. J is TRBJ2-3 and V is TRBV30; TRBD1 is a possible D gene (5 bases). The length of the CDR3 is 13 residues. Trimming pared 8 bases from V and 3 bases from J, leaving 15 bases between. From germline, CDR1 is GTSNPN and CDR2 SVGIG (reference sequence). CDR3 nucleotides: TGTGCCCTTAGGCAGGGTGGGACAGATACGCAGTATTTT. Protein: CALRQGGTDTQYF. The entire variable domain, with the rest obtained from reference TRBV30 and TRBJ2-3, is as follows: SQTIHQWPATLVQPVGSPLSLECTVEGTSNPNLYWYRQAAGRGLQLLFYSVGIGQISSEVPQNLSASRPQDRQFILSSKKLLLSDSGFYLCALRQGGTDTQYFGPGTRLTVL.

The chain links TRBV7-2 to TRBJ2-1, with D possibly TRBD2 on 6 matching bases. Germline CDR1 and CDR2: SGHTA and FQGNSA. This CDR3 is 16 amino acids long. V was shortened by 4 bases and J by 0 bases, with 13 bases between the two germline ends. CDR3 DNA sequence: TGTGCCAGCAGCTCACCGGGACTTAGCTCCTACAATGAGCAGTTCTTC. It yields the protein CASSSPGLSSYNEQFF.

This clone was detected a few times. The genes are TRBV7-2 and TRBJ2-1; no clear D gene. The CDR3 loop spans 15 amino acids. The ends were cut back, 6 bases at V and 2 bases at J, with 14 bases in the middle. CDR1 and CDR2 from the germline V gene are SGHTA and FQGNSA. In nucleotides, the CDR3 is TGTGCCAGCAGGCCGAAATCCCTAACCTACAATGAGCAGTTCTTC. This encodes CASRPKSLTYNEQFF. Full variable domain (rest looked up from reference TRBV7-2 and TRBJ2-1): GAGVSQSPSNKVTEKGKDVELRCDPISGHTALYWYRQSLGQGLEFLIYFQGNSAPDKSGLPSDRFSAERTGGSVSTLTIQRTQQEDSAVYLCASRPKSLTYNEQFFGPGTRLTVL.

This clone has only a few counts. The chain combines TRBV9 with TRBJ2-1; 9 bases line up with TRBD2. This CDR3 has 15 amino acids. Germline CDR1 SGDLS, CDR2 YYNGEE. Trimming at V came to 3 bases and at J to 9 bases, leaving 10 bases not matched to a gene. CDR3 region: CASSGGAAGGREQFF. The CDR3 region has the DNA TGTGCCAGCAGCGGAGGAGCAGCGGGAGGCCGTGAGCAGTTCTTC.

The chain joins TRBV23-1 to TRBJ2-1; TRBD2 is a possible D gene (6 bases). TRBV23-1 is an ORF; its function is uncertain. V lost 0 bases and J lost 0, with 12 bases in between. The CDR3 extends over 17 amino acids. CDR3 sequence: CASSQSWAGRSYNEQFF. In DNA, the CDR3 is TGCGCCAGCAGTCAATCATGGGCGGGACGCTCCTACAATGAGCAGTTCTTC.

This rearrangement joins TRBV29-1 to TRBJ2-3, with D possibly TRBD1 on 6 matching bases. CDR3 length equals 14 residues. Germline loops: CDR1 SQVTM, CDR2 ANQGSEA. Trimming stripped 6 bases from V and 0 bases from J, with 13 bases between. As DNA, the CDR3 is TGCAGCGTCGCTGGCCAGGGGAGCACAGATACGCAGTATTTT. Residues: CSVAGQGSTDTQYF.

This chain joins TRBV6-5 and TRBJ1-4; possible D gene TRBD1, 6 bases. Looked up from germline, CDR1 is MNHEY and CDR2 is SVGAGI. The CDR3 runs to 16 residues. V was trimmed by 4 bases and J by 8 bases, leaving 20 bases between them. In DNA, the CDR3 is TGTGCCAGCAGTTTAACAGGGTCAGCGGTCGGAGAAAAACTGTTTTTT. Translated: CASSLTGSAVGEKLFF.

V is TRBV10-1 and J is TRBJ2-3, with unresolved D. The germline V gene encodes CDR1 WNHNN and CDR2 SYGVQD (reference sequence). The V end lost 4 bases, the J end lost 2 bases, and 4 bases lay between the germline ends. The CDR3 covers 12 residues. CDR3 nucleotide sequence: TGCGCCAGCAGTGGCTTCACAGATACGCAGTATTTT. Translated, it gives CASSGFTDTQYF.

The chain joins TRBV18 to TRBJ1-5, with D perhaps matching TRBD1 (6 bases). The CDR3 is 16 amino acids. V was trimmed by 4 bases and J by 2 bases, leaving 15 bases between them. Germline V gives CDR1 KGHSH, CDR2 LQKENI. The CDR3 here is CASSLQGPVGNQPQHF. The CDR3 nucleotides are TGTGCCAGCTCACTCCAGGGGCCAGTGGGCAATCAGCCCCAGCATTTT.

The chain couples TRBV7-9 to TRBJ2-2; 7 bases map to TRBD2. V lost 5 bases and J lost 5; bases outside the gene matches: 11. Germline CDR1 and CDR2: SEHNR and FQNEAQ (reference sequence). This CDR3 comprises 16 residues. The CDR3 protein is CASSLSGNLITGELFF. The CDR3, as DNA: TGTGCCAGCAGCCTCAGCGGGAATCTGATAACCGGGGAGCTGTTTTTT.

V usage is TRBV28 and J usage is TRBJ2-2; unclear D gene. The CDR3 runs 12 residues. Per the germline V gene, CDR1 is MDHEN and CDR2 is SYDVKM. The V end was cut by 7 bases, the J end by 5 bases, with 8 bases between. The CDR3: CASKEPTGELFF. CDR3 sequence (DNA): TGTGCCAGCAAGGAGCCGACCGGGGAGCTGTTTTTT.

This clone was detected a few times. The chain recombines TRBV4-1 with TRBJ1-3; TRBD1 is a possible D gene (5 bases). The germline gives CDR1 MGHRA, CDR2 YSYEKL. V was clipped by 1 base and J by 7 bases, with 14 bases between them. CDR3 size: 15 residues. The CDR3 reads CASSQAGGPRNTIYF. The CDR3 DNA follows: TGCGCCAGCAGCCAAGCCGGGGGACCACGGAACACCATATATTTT.

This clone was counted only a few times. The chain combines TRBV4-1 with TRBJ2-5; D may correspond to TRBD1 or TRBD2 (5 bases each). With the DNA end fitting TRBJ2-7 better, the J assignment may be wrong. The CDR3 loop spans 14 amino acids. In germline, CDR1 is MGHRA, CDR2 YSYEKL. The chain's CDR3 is CASSPQVGAYEQYF. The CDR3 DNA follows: TGCGCCAGCAGCCCTCAAGTGGGGGCCTACGAGCAGTACTTC.

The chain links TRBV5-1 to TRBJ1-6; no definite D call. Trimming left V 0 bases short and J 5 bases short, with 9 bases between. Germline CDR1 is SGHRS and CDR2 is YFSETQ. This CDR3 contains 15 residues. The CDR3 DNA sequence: TGCGCCAGCAGCTTGGCTTCCAGGAATAATTCACCCCTCCACTTT. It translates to CASSLASRNNSPLHF.

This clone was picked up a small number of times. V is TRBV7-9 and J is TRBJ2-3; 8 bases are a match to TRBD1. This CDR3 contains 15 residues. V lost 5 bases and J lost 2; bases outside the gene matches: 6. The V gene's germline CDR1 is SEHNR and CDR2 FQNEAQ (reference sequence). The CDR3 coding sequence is TGTGCCAGCAGCCCAACAGGGGGATTCACAGATACGCAGTATTTT. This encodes CASSPTGGFTDTQYF.

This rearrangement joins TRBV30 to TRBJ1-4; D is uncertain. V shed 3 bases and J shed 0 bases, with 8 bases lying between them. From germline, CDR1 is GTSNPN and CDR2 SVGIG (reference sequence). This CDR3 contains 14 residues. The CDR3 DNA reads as TGTGCCTGGAGCCGGGCCCCAACTAATGAAAAACTGTTTTTT. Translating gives CAWSRAPTNEKLFF.

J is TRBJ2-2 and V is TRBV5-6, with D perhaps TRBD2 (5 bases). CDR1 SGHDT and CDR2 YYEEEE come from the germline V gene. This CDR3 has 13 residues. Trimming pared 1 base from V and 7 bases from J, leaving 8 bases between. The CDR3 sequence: CASSLLAGGELFF. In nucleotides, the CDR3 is TGTGCCAGCAGCTTGCTGGCGGGCGGGGAGCTGTTTTTT.

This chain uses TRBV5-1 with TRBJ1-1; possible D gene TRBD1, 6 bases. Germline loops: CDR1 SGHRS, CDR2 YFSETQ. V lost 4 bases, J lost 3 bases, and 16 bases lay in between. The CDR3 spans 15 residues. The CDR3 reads CASSAQTQGHTEAFF. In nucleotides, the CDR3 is TGCGCCAGCAGCGCCCAAACCCAGGGGCACACTGAAGCTTTCTTT.

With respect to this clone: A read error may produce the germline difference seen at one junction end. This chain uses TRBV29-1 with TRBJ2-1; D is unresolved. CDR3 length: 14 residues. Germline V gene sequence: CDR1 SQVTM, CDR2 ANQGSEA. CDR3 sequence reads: CRVVPLTAYNEQFF. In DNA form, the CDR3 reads TGCCGCGTCGTTCCCCTTACTGCATACAATGAGCAGTTCTTC.

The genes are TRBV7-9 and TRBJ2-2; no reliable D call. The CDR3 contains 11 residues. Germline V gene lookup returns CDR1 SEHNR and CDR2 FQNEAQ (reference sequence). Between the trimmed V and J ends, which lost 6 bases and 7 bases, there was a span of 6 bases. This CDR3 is CASSRGGELFF. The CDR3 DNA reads TGTGCCAGCAGTCGAGGCGGGGAGCTGTTTTTT.

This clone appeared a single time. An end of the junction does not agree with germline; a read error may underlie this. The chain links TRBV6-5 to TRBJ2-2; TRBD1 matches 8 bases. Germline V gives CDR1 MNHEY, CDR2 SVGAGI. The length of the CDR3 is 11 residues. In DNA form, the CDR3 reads TGTGCCAGCGGGTCGACAGGGGCGCTGTTTTTT. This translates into CASGSTGALFF.

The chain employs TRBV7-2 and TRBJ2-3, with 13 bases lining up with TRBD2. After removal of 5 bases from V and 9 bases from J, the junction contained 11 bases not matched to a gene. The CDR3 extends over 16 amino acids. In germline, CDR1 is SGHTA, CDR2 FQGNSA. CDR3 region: CASSPTSGGWEGTQYF. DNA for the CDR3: TGTGCCAGCAGCCCGACTAGCGGGGGGTGGGAAGGGACGCAGTATTTT.

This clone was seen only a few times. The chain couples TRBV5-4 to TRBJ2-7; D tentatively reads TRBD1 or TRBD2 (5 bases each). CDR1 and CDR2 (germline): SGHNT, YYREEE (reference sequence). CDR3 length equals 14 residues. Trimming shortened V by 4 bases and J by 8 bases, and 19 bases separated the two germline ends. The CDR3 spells CASSLMTDGAKQYF. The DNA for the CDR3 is TGTGCCAGCAGCCTCATGACGGACGGGGCCAAGCAGTACTTC.

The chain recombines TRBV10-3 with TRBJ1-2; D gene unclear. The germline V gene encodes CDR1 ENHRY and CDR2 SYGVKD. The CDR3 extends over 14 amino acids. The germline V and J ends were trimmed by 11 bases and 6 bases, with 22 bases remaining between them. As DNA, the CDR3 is TGTGCCGTCGAACGAGAATCCACAAGAGATGGCTACACCTTC. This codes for CAVERESTRDGYTF.

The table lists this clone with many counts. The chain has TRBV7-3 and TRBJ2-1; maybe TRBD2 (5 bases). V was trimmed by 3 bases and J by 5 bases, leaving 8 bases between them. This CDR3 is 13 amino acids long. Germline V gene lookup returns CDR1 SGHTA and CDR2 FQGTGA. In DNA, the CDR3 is TGTGCCAGCAGCTTCATGCGGGACAATGAGCAGTTCTTC. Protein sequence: CASSFMRDNEQFF.

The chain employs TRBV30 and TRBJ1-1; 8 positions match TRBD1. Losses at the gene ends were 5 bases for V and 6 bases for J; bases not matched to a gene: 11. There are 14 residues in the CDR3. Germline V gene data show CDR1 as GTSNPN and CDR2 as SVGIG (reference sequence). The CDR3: CAWEVGQGASEAFF. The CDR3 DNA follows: TGTGCCTGGGAAGTCGGCCAGGGGGCCTCTGAAGCTTTCTTT.

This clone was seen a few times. The CDR3 sequence: CASSRLGLAGGSRNEQFF. As DNA, the CDR3 is TGTGCCAGCAGCCGACTTGGACTAGCGGGAGGTTCACGCAATGAGCAGTTCTTC. The gene calls are TRBV5-4 and TRBJ2-1; TRBD2 aligns across 14 bases. Trimming removed 4 bases from V and 6 bases from J; junction bases left unmatched: 12. The CDR3 extends over 18 amino acids. Germline V lookup: CDR1 SGHNT, CDR2 YYREEE (reference sequence). Variable domain in full (rest from reference TRBV5-4 and TRBJ2-1): ETGVTQSPTHLIKTRGQQVTLRCSSQSGHNTVSWYQQALGQGPQFIFQYYREEENGRGNFPPRFSGLQFPNYSSELNVNALELDDSALYLCASSRLGLAGGSRNEQFFGPGTRLTVL.

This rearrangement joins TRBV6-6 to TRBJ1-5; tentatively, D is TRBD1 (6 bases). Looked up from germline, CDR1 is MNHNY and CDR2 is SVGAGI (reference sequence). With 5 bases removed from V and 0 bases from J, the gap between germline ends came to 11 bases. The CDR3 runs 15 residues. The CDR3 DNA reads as TGTGCCAGCAGTCTATCAGGGGTTAGCAATCAGCCCCAGCATTTT. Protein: CASSLSGVSNQPQHF.

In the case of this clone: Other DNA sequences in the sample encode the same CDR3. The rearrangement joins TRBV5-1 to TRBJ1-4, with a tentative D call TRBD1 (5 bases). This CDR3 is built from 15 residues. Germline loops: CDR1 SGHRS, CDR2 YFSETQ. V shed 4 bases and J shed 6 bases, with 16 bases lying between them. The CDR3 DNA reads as TGCGCCAGCAGCGGACGGGACCGAGGCGATGAAAAACTGTTTTTT. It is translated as CASSGRDRGDEKLFF.